Described below is a single T cell receptor (beta chain) sequence and its context. Its antigen is unidentified. RNA transcripts were the template for amplifying TCR beta CDR3 regions. First-round RT-PCR with HTBI primers amplified the TCR CDR3 region. TCRdb re-called the multiplex PCR reads through MiXCR, storing one row per CDR3 protein. The table lists about 640,000 distinct CDR3 sequences, around 20% of them singletons, with 30% to 40% in the top ten. Source material for PBMCs was about 10 ml fresh peripheral blood. The data derive from a study of T cells in Graves' hyperthyroidism and ophthalmopathy. Background on the study: Peripheral blood was drawn at first diagnosis, prior to all treatment.

The study's findings and limits: Among clonotypes expanded in thyroid above 0.001, most were also found in blood.

The V and J ends lost 3 bases and 0 bases respectively, with 11 bases between them. The germline V gene encodes CDR1 DFQATT and CDR2 SNEGSKA (reference sequence). The CDR3 totals 15 residues. The clonotype comes from a man aged 25-40 years with Graves' ophthalmopathy. The source material was blood. V and J are TRBV20-1 and TRBJ2-2; tentative D call: TRBD2 (6 bases). The CDR3 is CSARRGGTNTGELFF. CDR3 coding DNA: TGCAGTGCTAGGCGGGGAGGAACGAACACCGGGGAGCTGTTTTTT.